These 32 T cell receptor beta chains originate from one sample sequenced in a study of cytomegalovirus exposure and HLA in healthy donors. PCR used 60 Vbeta primers and 13 Jbeta primers. Some clones are missing from TCRdb's copy, which holds only in-frame ones; the method was immunoSEQ multiplex PCR. The sample has roughly 120,000 clones, over 70% seen once. The sequenced sample consisted of PBMCs. The receptors shown here come from a woman in her fifties or sixties in good health and CMV-seropositive.

The V gene is TRBV27, the J gene TRBJ1-5; D perhaps matches TRBD1 (5 bases). Per the germline V gene, CDR1 is MNHEY and CDR2 is SMNVEV (reference sequence). This CDR3 comprises 15 residues. The ends were cut back, 2 bases at V and 7 bases at J, with 15 bases in the middle. The CDR3 loop reads CASSLGQGGGQPQHF. In nucleotides, the CDR3 is TGTGCCAGCAGTTTAGGCCAGGGAGGCGGACAGCCCCAGCATTTT.

The chain links TRBV30 to TRBJ2-2; possible D gene TRBD2, 6 bases. Trimming took 3 bases from V and 6 from J, leaving 11 bases between them. CDR3 length equals 13 residues. The germline gives CDR1 GTSNPN, CDR2 SVGIG (reference sequence). This chain's CDR3 is CAWRIGSAGELFF. Here the CDR3 DNA reads TGTGCCTGGAGGATCGGGAGCGCCGGGGAGCTGTTTTTT.

V is TRBV20-1 and J is TRBJ2-2; D not certain. Germline V CDR1 and CDR2: DFQATT, SNEGSKA (reference sequence). Trimming removed 4 bases at V and 3 bases at J, with 3 bases between. This CDR3 comprises 11 residues. CDR3 region: CSAKHTGELFF. The CDR3 DNA reads as TGCAGTGCTAAGCACACCGGGGAGCTGTTTTTT.

The genes are TRBV5-1 and TRBJ1-5; 7 nucleotides line up with TRBD1. Trimming took 2 bases from V and 4 from J; bases not matched to a gene: 3. CDR3 length: 14 residues. Germline V gene lookup returns CDR1 SGHRS and CDR2 YFSETQ. The CDR3 region has the DNA TGCGCCAGCAGCTTACAGGGGATGAATCAGCCCCAGCATTTT. Translating it yields CASSLQGMNQPQHF.

This chain connects TRBV5-1 to TRBJ1-1, with a possible D match to TRBD1 (5 bases). Trimming removed 0 bases from V and 4 bases from J, with 10 bases in between. The CDR3 has 14 amino acids. Germline CDR1 and CDR2: SGHRS and YFSETQ. CDR3 coding DNA: TGCGCCAGCAGCTTGGCGGGGGACCTCACTGAAGCTTTCTTT. This gives the protein CASSLAGDLTEAFF.

V usage is TRBV4-3 and J usage is TRBJ1-1; D is possibly TRBD1 (5 bases). The CDR3 covers 15 residues. Germline CDR1 is LGHNA and CDR2 is YSLEER. V lost 4 bases and J lost 1, with 13 bases in between. The chain's CDR3 is CASSLQAGTNTEAFF. The CDR3 bases are TGCGCCAGCAGCCTCCAGGCGGGGACGAACACTGAAGCTTTCTTT.

J is TRBJ1-5 and V is TRBV27; 11 bases line up with TRBD1. This CDR3 region has 15 residues. J was trimmed by 6 bases and V by 6 bases; bases with no gene match: 7. Germline lookup yields CDR1 MNHEY and CDR2 SMNVEV (reference sequence). In DNA form, the CDR3 reads TGTGCCAGCAGAGCGGGGACAGGGGGGATTCAGCCCCAGCATTTT. Translation gives CASRAGTGGIQPQHF.

The rearrangement links TRBV2 to TRBJ1-3; no clear D gene. From germline, CDR1 is SNHLY and CDR2 FYNNEI. Trimming stripped 4 bases from V and 14 bases from J, with 15 bases between. The CDR3 is made up of 12 amino acids. CDR3 in amino acids: CASSVSGVGLYF. As DNA, the CDR3 is TGTGCCAGCAGTGTATCCGGGGTTGGGTTATATTTT.

The V call is TRBV27, the J call TRBJ2-7, with 9 bases identical to TRBD1. V lost 4 bases and J lost 4; bases outside the gene matches: 11. CDR1 is MNHEY and CDR2 is SMNVEV in the germline V gene (reference sequence). This CDR3 region has 16 residues. The CDR3 spells CASSYIGKGTGYEQYF. The CDR3 bases are TGTGCCAGCAGTTACATTGGGAAAGGGACAGGGTACGAGCAGTACTTC.

J is TRBJ1-3 and V is TRBV5-1; 7 nucleotides match TRBD1. This CDR3 is built from 12 residues. V dropped 8 bases and J dropped 4; count of bases not matched to a gene: 3. Germline CDR1 and CDR2: SGHRS and YFSETQ. CDR3 loop: CASGTEGNTIYF. The CDR3 DNA sequence: TGCGCCAGTGGGACAGAGGGAAACACCATATATTTT.

The chain joins TRBV10-3 to TRBJ2-3; D gene unclear. CDR1 ENHRY and CDR2 SYGVKD come from the germline V gene. The V end was cut by 2 bases, the J end by 5 bases, with 5 bases between. The CDR3 has 12 residues. DNA of the CDR3: TGTGCCATCAGTGAGGTCGTAGATACGCAGTATTTT. Translating gives CAISEVVDTQYF.

This chain connects TRBV29-1 to TRBJ2-7, with TRBD1 matching 8 bases. The length of the CDR3 is 12 residues. J lost 3 bases, V lost 4 bases, and 2 bases had no gene match. Germline loops: CDR1 SQVTM, CDR2 ANQGSEA. The CDR3 region is CSVVGTGYEQYF. CDR3 coding DNA: TGCAGCGTTGTAGGGACAGGCTACGAGCAGTACTTC.

This clone was counted a single time. The rearrangement links TRBV7-2 to TRBJ2-5; TRBD2 might be the D (6 bases). Looked up from germline, CDR1 is SGHTA and CDR2 is FQGNSA. V lost 1 base and J 9 bases, leaving 18 bases between the germline ends. CDR3 length: 15 amino acids. Here the CDR3 reads CASSLDLGLLTPQYF. The CDR3 coding sequence is TGTGCCAGCAGCTTAGATTTAGGACTACTGACGCCCCAGTACTTC. The variable domain in full, with the rest retrieved from reference TRBV7-2 and TRBJ2-5, is GAGVSQSPSNKVTEKGKDVELRCDPISGHTALYWYRQSLGQGLEFLIYFQGNSAPDKSGLPSDRFSAERTGGSVSTLTIQRTQQEDSAVYLCASSLDLGLLTPQYFGPGTRLLVL.

This sequence joins TRBV11-3 and TRBJ2-5; 15 nucleotides agree with TRBD2. Unmatched junction bases numbered 6, after V lost 5 bases and J lost 5 bases. The CDR3 runs 16 residues. The germline CDR1 and CDR2 sequences are SGHNT and YENEEA. CDR3: CASSTGLAGGKETQYF. The CDR3 nucleotides read TGTGCCAGCAGCACAGGACTAGCGGGGGGGAAGGAGACCCAGTACTTC.

V usage is TRBV14 and J usage is TRBJ2-3; TRBD1 might be the D (7 bases). Germline CDR1 is SGHDN and CDR2 is FVKESK. Trimming cost V 4 bases and J 4 bases, with 12 bases left between them. CDR3 size: 14 residues. The CDR3 here is CASSRDRLADTQYF. CDR3 nucleotide sequence: TGTGCCAGCAGCCGGGACAGACTAGCAGATACGCAGTATTTT.

The chain combines TRBV19 with TRBJ1-2; TRBD1 is a possible D gene (5 bases). The CDR3 extends over 13 amino acids. Germline V gene sequence: CDR1 LNHDA, CDR2 SQIVND (reference sequence). V was trimmed by 6 bases and J by 2 bases, leaving 10 bases between them. CDR3 loop: CASRLDSNYGYTF. CDR3 DNA: TGTGCCAGTAGGCTAGACAGCAACTATGGCTACACCTTC.

The rearrangement joins TRBV2 to TRBJ1-1, with 8 bases matching TRBD1. This CDR3 has 14 amino acids. V gave up 8 bases and J gave up 1 base; unmatched junction bases: 6. Germline CDR1 is SNHLY and CDR2 is FYNNEI. The DNA for the CDR3 is TGTGCCAGCCTCGGACAGGGAAAGAACACTGAAGCTTTCTTT. It is translated as CASLGQGKNTEAFF.

In its sample, this clone was seen a few times. This chain links TRBV16 with TRBJ1-4; no clear D gene. Per the germline V gene, CDR1 is KGHSY and CDR2 is FQNENV. V was cut by 4 bases and J by 0 bases, with 9 bases left in between. This CDR3 has 15 residues. The CDR3 protein is CASSPTTATNEKLFF. The DNA for the CDR3 is TGTGCCAGCAGCCCCACAACAGCAACTAATGAAAAACTGTTTTTT. Variable domain in full (rest from reference TRBV16 and TRBJ1-4): GEEVAQTPKHLVRGEGQKAKLYCAPIKGHSYVFWYQQVLKNEFKFLISFQNENVFDETGMPKERFSAKCLPNSPCSLEIQATKLEDSAVYFCASSPTTATNEKLFFGSGTQLSVL.

V and J are TRBV19 and TRBJ1-1, with 9 nucleotides matching TRBD1. CDR1 is LNHDA and CDR2 is SQIVND in the germline V gene (reference sequence). The CDR3 covers 16 residues. V dropped 3 bases and J dropped 5; count of bases not matched to a gene: 10. The CDR3 nucleotides read TGTGCCAGTAGTATTCGGGACAGGGCAGGCTCTACTGAAGCTTTCTTT. Its protein product is CASSIRDRAGSTEAFF.

This clone was detected only a few times. The chain couples TRBV28 to TRBJ2-6; 8 bases are shared with TRBD1. The V segment lost 6 bases and the J segment 0 bases; nucleotides outside the gene matches: 7. The CDR3 has 17 amino acids. Germline CDR1 and CDR2: MDHEN and SYDVKM. CDR3 sequence reads: CASRGQGKPSGANVLTF. The CDR3 DNA is TGTGCCAGCAGAGGACAGGGAAAACCCTCTGGGGCCAACGTCCTGACTTTC. Looking up the rest from reference TRBV28 and TRBJ2-6 gives the full variable domain: DVKVTQSSRYLVKRTGEKVFLECVQDMDHENMFWYRQDPGLGLRLIYFSYDVKMKEKGDIPEGYSVSREKKERFSLILESASTNQTSMYLCASRGQGKPSGANVLTFGAGSRLTVL.

The J gene is TRBJ1-1, the V gene TRBV6-5, with D possibly being TRBD1 (5 bases). V was clipped by 5 bases and J by 4 bases, with 8 bases between them. Germline V gene lookup returns CDR1 MNHEY and CDR2 SVGAGI. The CDR3 runs to 12 residues. The CDR3 protein is CASSNRGTEAFF. In nucleotides, the CDR3 is TGTGCCAGCAGTAATAGGGGCACTGAAGCTTTCTTT.

This chain links TRBV19 with TRBJ2-5; 10 nucleotides match TRBD2. CDR1 and CDR2 from the germline V gene are LNHDA and SQIVND (reference sequence). This CDR3 contains 16 residues. The ends lost 7 bases at V and 1 base at J; junction bases unmatched: 9. The DNA for the CDR3 is TGTGCCAGTAACACCGGGGCTAGCGGGAGCCAAGAGACCCAGTACTTC. Translating gives CASNTGASGSQETQYF. The entire variable domain, with the rest obtained from reference TRBV19 and TRBJ2-5, is as follows: DGGITQSPKYLFRKEGQNVTLSCEQNLNHDAMYWYRQDPGQGLRLIYYSQIVNDFQKGDIAEGYSVSREKKESFPLTVTSAQKNPTAFYLCASNTGASGSQETQYFGPGTRLLVL.

The chain joins TRBV7-9 to TRBJ2-7; no clear D gene. In germline, CDR1 is SEHNR, CDR2 FQNEAQ (reference sequence). This CDR3 contains 13 residues. V was pared by 5 bases and J by 0 bases, with 8 bases between. The CDR3 bases are TGTGCCAGCAGCCTACCCTCCTCCTACGAGCAGTACTTC. Translation gives CASSLPSSYEQYF.

This clone is a singleton in its sample. This rearrangement joins TRBV30 to TRBJ2-3; 7 nucleotides agree with TRBD2. The V and J ends lost 3 bases and 0 bases, in that order; junction bases with no gene match: 3. Germline V CDR1 and CDR2: GTSNPN, SVGIG (reference sequence). The CDR3 covers 14 residues. CDR3 sequence: CAWSSGISTDTQYF. In nucleotides, the CDR3 is TGTGCCTGGAGCAGCGGGATTAGCACAGATACGCAGTATTTT.

This clone was counted between two and nine times. This rearrangement joins TRBV4-2 to TRBJ1-6; D may be TRBD1 (5 bases). Looked up from germline, CDR1 is LGHNA and CDR2 is YNFKEQ. V was pared by 3 bases and J by 7 bases, with 16 bases between. There are 16 residues in the CDR3. The CDR3 is CASSQESGSLNSPLHF. The CDR3, as DNA: TGTGCCAGCAGCCAGGAGTCAGGGTCCCTAAATTCACCCCTCCACTTT.

The rearrangement uses TRBV27 and TRBJ1-2, with D possibly being TRBD1 (5 bases). CDR1 is MNHEY and CDR2 is SMNVEV in the germline V gene (reference sequence). Trimming took off 6 bases at V and 4 bases at J, with 12 bases between the two ends. The CDR3 has 13 amino acids. The CDR3: CASSEDSLYGYTF. CDR3 bases: TGTGCCAGCAGCGAAGACAGCCTCTATGGCTACACCTTC.

The chain combines TRBV10-3 with TRBJ2-7; the D is unclear. This CDR3 region has 14 residues. Deletions cut 7 bases from V and 0 bases from J, with 13 bases between. Germline CDR1 is ENHRY and CDR2 is SYGVKD. In nucleotides, the CDR3 is TGTGCCATCAAGCCCGGAGACGGCTCCTACGAGCAGTACTTC. Translation: CAIKPGDGSYEQYF.

A single count supports this clone. V gene TRBV11-2 combines with J gene TRBJ1-6; 8 bases align to TRBD1. The ends lost 5 bases at V and 9 bases at J; junction bases unmatched: 6. The length of the CDR3 is 14 residues. Germline V gene data show CDR1 as SGHAT and CDR2 as FQNNGV. In DNA, the CDR3 is TGTGCCAGCAGCGCACAGGGGGGGGGTTCACCCCTCCACTTT. This codes for CASSAQGGGSPLHF.

This rearrangement joins TRBV4-2 to TRBJ2-1; tentatively, D is TRBD2 (6 bases). The V gene's germline CDR1 is LGHNA and CDR2 YNFKEQ. V was clipped by 4 bases and J by 0 bases, with 22 bases between them. CDR3 size: 19 residues. The CDR3 loop reads CASSPEGLIGTSSYNEQFF. The CDR3 region has the DNA TGTGCCAGCAGCCCGGAGGGGTTGATCGGGACCAGCTCCTACAATGAGCAGTTCTTC.

This clone was observed a few times. V is TRBV10-3 and J is TRBJ2-7; the match to TRBD2 covers 7 bases. The CDR3 covers 14 residues. J gave up 8 bases and V 7 bases, and 14 bases lay outside the gene matches. Germline CDR1 ENHRY, CDR2 SYGVKD. The CDR3 spells CAITTVAGDGKQYF. CDR3 nucleotides: TGTGCCATCACCACGGTAGCGGGTGATGGGAAGCAGTACTTC.

This chain joins TRBV6-1 and TRBJ1-1; perhaps TRBD1 as D (6 bases). Germline V gives CDR1 MNHNS, CDR2 SASEGT. V gave up 11 bases and J gave up 4 bases, with 17 bases separating them. The CDR3 extends over 13 amino acids. The CDR3 here is CAAGDRSLTEAFF. Written as DNA, the CDR3 is TGTGCCGCAGGAGACAGGTCGCTCACTGAAGCTTTCTTT.

The CDR3: CASRLAWDLGTQYF. For the CDR3, the DNA is TGTGCCAGCAGACTAGCTTGGGACCTAGGGACCCAGTACTTC. This chain uses TRBV11-1 with TRBJ2-5, with D possibly being TRBD2 (6 bases). CDR1 is SGHAT, CDR2 FQDESV, per germline (reference sequence). Trimming pared 6 bases from V and 7 bases from J, leaving 18 bases between. CDR3 length: 14 residues.